A single sample is the source of the 23 T cell receptor beta chains below, sequenced in a study of blood T cell repertoires in COVID-19. Clones were read by immunoSEQ multiplex PCR, and TCRdb kept only the in-frame ones, dropping some. This sample has roughly 300,000 clones; roughly 89% occur once, and the top ten carry about 1.7%. Specimen: peripheral blood. These receptors originate from a woman younger than 45 with COVID-19, enrolled during active disease.

V is TRBV6-6 and J is TRBJ1-6, with 10 nucleotides matching TRBD1. CDR1 is MNHNY, CDR2 SVGAGI, per germline (reference sequence). The CDR3 has 16 amino acids. V dropped 2 bases and J dropped 9; count of bases not matched to a gene: 7. In nucleotides, the CDR3 is TGTGCCAGCAGTTACGCGACAGGGGGCGACGGTTCACCCCTCCACTTT. Its protein is CASSYATGGDGSPLHF.

The rearrangement links TRBV5-4 to TRBJ1-1; D uncertain. V was pared by 4 bases and J by 4 bases, with 11 bases between. Germline CDR1 SGHNT, CDR2 YYREEE (reference sequence). This CDR3 is 13 amino acids long. The CDR3 region has the DNA TGTGCCAGCAGCCCGACACCACGCACTGAAGCTTTCTTT. It encodes CASSPTPRTEAFF.

This clone was seen a single time. The chain couples TRBV7-6 to TRBJ1-2; possibly TRBD1 for D (6 bases). CDR3 length: 14 amino acids. Germline V lookup: CDR1 SGHVS, CDR2 FNYEAQ. V lost 5 bases, J lost 2 bases, and 12 bases lay in between. The CDR3 DNA sequence: TGTGCCAGCAGCCCTGGACAGACCAACTATGGCTACACCTTC. Amino acid sequence: CASSPGQTNYGYTF. Based on the CDR3 plus reference TRBV7-6 and TRBJ1-2, the full variable domain is GAGVSQSPRYKVTKRGQDVALRCDPISGHVSLYWYRQALGQGPEFLTYFNYEAQQDKSGLPNDRFSAERPEGSISTLTIQRTEQRDSAMYRCASSPGQTNYGYTFGSGTRLTVV.

V is TRBV18 and J is TRBJ1-3, with a tentative D call TRBD1 (6 bases). V lost 4 bases and J lost 1, with 20 bases in between. The germline V gene encodes CDR1 KGHSH and CDR2 LQKENI. This CDR3 contains 18 residues. CDR3 coding DNA: TGTGCCAGCTCACTCACGAAACAGGGCCGTGGTTCTGGAAACACCATATATTTT. Translating gives CASSLTKQGRGSGNTIYF.

Only a few counts were recorded for this clone. The V gene is TRBV7-2, the J gene TRBJ2-2; the match to TRBD2 covers 16 bases. J lost 7 bases, V lost 4 bases, and 12 bases had no gene match. Germline CDR1 SGHTA, CDR2 FQGNSA. The CDR3 is 19 amino acids. Here the CDR3 DNA reads TGTGCCAGCAGCTCCGAACCGGGACTAGCGGGGGGGCCAAACGGGGAGCTGTTTTTT. It specifies CASSSEPGLAGGPNGELFF. Drawing the rest from reference TRBV7-2 and TRBJ2-2, the complete variable domain is GAGVSQSPSNKVTEKGKDVELRCDPISGHTALYWYRQSLGQGLEFLIYFQGNSAPDKSGLPSDRFSAERTGGSVSTLTIQRTQQEDSAVYLCASSSEPGLAGGPNGELFFGEGSRLTVL.

The V call is TRBV7-6, the J call TRBJ2-1, with TRBD2 matching 11 bases. This CDR3 is 15 amino acids long. V lost 5 bases to trimming and J lost 3 bases; unmatched junction nucleotides: 3. The germline gives CDR1 SGHVS, CDR2 FNYEAQ. The CDR3 DNA reads TGTGCCAGCAGCCTTAGCGGGGGGGGCTACAATGAGCAGTTCTTC. It codes for CASSLSGGGYNEQFF.

The gene calls are TRBV5-1 and TRBJ1-5; D gene uncertain. The CDR3 totals 14 residues. Trimming removed 0 bases from V and 2 bases from J, with 6 bases in between. CDR1 is SGHRS, CDR2 YFSETQ, per germline. The CDR3 loop reads CASSLEGGNQPQHF. CDR3 nucleotide sequence: TGCGCCAGCAGCTTGGAGGGAGGCAATCAGCCCCAGCATTTT.

This clone occurred once. The rearrangement links TRBV6-5 to TRBJ2-2; 10 positions agree with TRBD1. With V trimmed by 2 bases and J by 2 bases, 2 bases remained unmatched. The CDR3 has 16 amino acids. CDR1 and CDR2 from the germline V gene are MNHEY and SVGAGI. CDR3 nucleotide sequence: TGTGCCAGCAGTTACCGGGACAGGGGTAACACCGGGGAGCTGTTTTTT. Its translation: CASSYRDRGNTGELFF.

This chain links TRBV3-1 (or the pseudogene TRBV3-2) with TRBJ1-6; weak D call: TRBD1 (5 bases). The germline V and J ends were trimmed by 0 bases and 8 bases, with 11 bases remaining between them. The CDR3 extends over 15 amino acids. CDR1 and CDR2 from the germline V gene are LGHDT and YNNKEL (reference sequence). Here the CDR3 reads CASSQETTAYSPLHF. DNA of the CDR3: TGTGCCAGCAGCCAAGAGACGACAGCTTATTCACCCCTCCACTTT.

This chain connects TRBV2 to TRBJ1-2; no clear D gene. Germline V CDR1 and CDR2: SNHLY, FYNNEI. The CDR3 has 14 amino acids. V was shortened by 5 bases and J by 8 bases, with 18 bases between the two germline ends. CDR3 protein: CASSSSDAVWGYTF. CDR3 DNA: TGTGCCAGCAGTTCTTCAGACGCGGTGTGGGGCTACACCTTC.

This sequence joins TRBV9 and TRBJ1-2, with D uncertain. Germline CDR1 is SGDLS and CDR2 is YYNGEE. The CDR3 is 14 amino acids. Trimming removed 4 bases from V and 4 bases from J, with 14 bases in between. CDR3 sequence: CASSPQSDAYGYTF. CDR3 nucleotide sequence: TGTGCCAGCAGCCCCCAAAGCGACGCCTATGGCTACACCTTC. Using reference TRBV9 and TRBJ1-2 for the parts outside the CDR3, the full variable domain is DSGVTQTPKHLITATGQRVTLRCSPRSGDLSVYWYQQSLDQGLQFLIQYYNGEERAKGNILERFSAQQFPDLHSELNLSSLELGDSALYFCASSPQSDAYGYTFGSGTRLTVV.

The chain employs TRBV29-1 and TRBJ2-7, with TRBD1 identical over 8 bases. The CDR3 is 11 residues long. Losses at the gene ends were 4 bases for V and 5 bases for J; bases not matched to a gene: 1. Looked up from germline, CDR1 is SQVTM and CDR2 is ANQGSEA. In DNA, the CDR3 is TGCAGCGTTGGGACAGGGAACGAGCAGTACTTC. Protein product: CSVGTGNEQYF.

The CDR3 DNA follows: TGTGCCAGCAGTGAACAGCCAGGGGGCTACACCTTC. It specifies CASSEQPGGYTF. V is TRBV2 and J is TRBJ1-2; D is perhaps TRBD1 (5 bases). The germline V gene encodes CDR1 SNHLY and CDR2 FYNNEI. The CDR3 spans 12 residues. Trimming removed 2 bases from V and 8 bases from J, with 9 bases in between. Full variable domain (outside the CDR3, taken from reference TRBV2 and TRBJ1-2): EPEVTQTPSHQVTQMGQEVILRCVPISNHLYFYWYRQILGQKVEFLVSFYNNEISEKSEIFDDQFSVERPDGSNFTLKIRSTKLEDSAMYFCASSEQPGGYTFGSGTRLTVV.

This chain uses TRBV15 with TRBJ1-4, with D unresolved. This CDR3 is 14 amino acids long. V gave up 0 bases and J gave up 8 bases, with 10 bases separating them. Per the germline V gene, CDR1 is LNHNV and CDR2 is YYDKDF (reference sequence). CDR3 in DNA: TGTGCCACCAGCAGAGATCCGGTACGGGAAAAACTGTTTTTT. Protein: CATSRDPVREKLFF.

This chain connects TRBV7-9 to TRBJ2-1; D is possibly TRBD1 (6 bases). Trimming left V 0 bases short and J 12 bases short, with 9 bases between. Germline V CDR1 and CDR2: SEHNR, FQNEAQ (reference sequence). The CDR3 totals 12 residues. This chain's CDR3 is CASSLAGAGQFF. In DNA form, the CDR3 reads TGTGCCAGCAGCTTAGCGGGGGCTGGGCAGTTCTTC.

This rearrangement joins TRBV7-6 to TRBJ1-6; D not resolved. Germline CDR1 is SGHVS and CDR2 is FNYEAQ. CDR3 length: 16 amino acids. V was cut by 2 bases and J by 6 bases, with 14 bases left in between. As DNA, the CDR3 is TGTGCCAGCAGCTTAAGCCCCCGTGGGCTTAATTCACCCCTCCACTTT. Amino acid sequence: CASSLSPRGLNSPLHF.

The genes are TRBV6-2 or TRBV6-3 and TRBJ1-3, with 8 bases matching TRBD1. The CDR3 has 18 residues. Unmatched junction bases numbered 11, after V lost 4 bases and J lost 0 bases. Looked up from germline, CDR1 is MNHEY and CDR2 is SVGEGT. CDR3 sequence (DNA): TGTGCCAGCAGTTCCGGACAGGGCTGGCTCAGCTCTGGAAACACCATATATTTT. As protein: CASSSGQGWLSSGNTIYF.

The chain has TRBV4-2 and TRBJ2-7; D gene ambiguous. Germline values: CDR1 LGHNA, CDR2 YNFKEQ. The length of the CDR3 is 15 residues. Between the trimmed V and J ends, which lost 4 bases and 4 bases, there was a span of 17 bases. CDR3 bases: TGTGCCAGCAGCCCCTTCGAGGTCAACGTATACGAGCAGTACGTC. Encoded protein: CASSPFEVNVYEQYV.

This rearrangement joins TRBV4-2 to TRBJ1-1; TRBD1 matches at 8 bases. The CDR3 contains 18 residues. Losses at the gene ends were 0 bases for V and 7 bases for J; bases not matched to a gene: 16. Per the germline V gene, CDR1 is LGHNA and CDR2 is YNFKEQ. In nucleotides, the CDR3 is TGTGCCAGCAGCCAAGATATGGTCGACGATGCAGGGGGCAATGAAGCTTTCTTT. Translation gives CASSQDMVDDAGGNEAFF.

Concerning this clone: Mismatch with germline at one junction end may stem from a read error. J is TRBJ1-5 and V is TRBV6-5; no clear D. The length of the CDR3 is 14 residues. Germline V CDR1 and CDR2: MNHEY, SVGAGI. In DNA, the CDR3 is TGTGCCAGCAACCCAGTGTTTAGCGATCAGCCCCAGCATTTT. It codes for CASNPVFSDQPQHF.

The chain couples TRBV28 to TRBJ1-2; 7 nucleotides agree with TRBD1. Germline values: CDR1 MDHEN, CDR2 SYDVKM. The CDR3 sequence is 13 residues long. The V gene end was trimmed by 6 bases and the J gene end by 4 bases; junction bases not matched to a gene: 5. The CDR3 nucleotides are TGTGCCAGCAGGCCAGGGGGAGGCTATGGCTACACCTTC. Translation gives CASRPGGGYGYTF.

The chain employs TRBV3-1 (or the pseudogene TRBV3-2) and TRBJ1-6; tentative D call: TRBD1 (5 bases). V lost 0 bases and J lost 10, with 10 bases in between. CDR1 is LGHDT and CDR2 is YNNKEL in the germline V gene (reference sequence). The CDR3 has 14 residues. CDR3 sequence: CASSQDRAESPLHF. The CDR3 region has the DNA TGTGCCAGCAGCCAAGACAGGGCGGAGTCACCCCTCCACTTT.

The rearrangement links TRBV30 to TRBJ2-5, with 7 bases that match TRBD2. Germline lookup yields CDR1 GTSNPN and CDR2 SVGIG (reference sequence). The V and J ends lost 6 bases and 5 bases, in that order; junction bases with no gene match: 18. This CDR3 is 16 amino acids long. This CDR3 reads CACAPGGRAFDETQYF. The CDR3 nucleotides read TGTGCCTGCGCCCCGGGGGGACGGGCATTCGATGAGACCCAGTACTTC.